Each of the 2 T cell receptor beta chains below was sequenced from the same sample in a study of glioma-infiltrating T cells after dendritic cell vaccination. Measured with immunoSEQ multiplex PCR; TCRdb has only the in-frame clones, and not every one. The sample records some 60,000 clones, just under 85% being singletons. Time point defined: after dendritic cell vaccination, including at tumor progression/relapse. The starting material was blood, obtained after dendritic cell vaccination. Receptors originate from a human donor with glioblastoma.

The chain employs TRBV4-3 and TRBJ2-1, with TRBD1 matching over 8 bases. The V and J ends lost 4 bases and 6 bases, in that order; junction bases with no gene match: 8. The CDR3 is 15 amino acids. Germline-derived CDR1 and CDR2 are LGHNA and YSLEER. CDR3 sequence: CASSREDRVGNEQFF. CDR3 nucleotide sequence: TGCGCCAGCAGCCGAGAGGACAGGGTAGGCAATGAGCAGTTCTTC.

The chain has TRBV13 and TRBJ2-7; 7 nucleotides align to TRBD1. In germline, CDR1 is PRHDT, CDR2 FYEKMQ (reference sequence). Trimming cost V 2 bases and J 0 bases; bases outside gene matches: 4. The CDR3 length is 15 residues. CDR3 sequence: CASSLLQGLSYEQYF. The DNA of the CDR3 is TGTGCCAGCAGCTTACTACAGGGGCTCTCCTACGAGCAGTACTTC.